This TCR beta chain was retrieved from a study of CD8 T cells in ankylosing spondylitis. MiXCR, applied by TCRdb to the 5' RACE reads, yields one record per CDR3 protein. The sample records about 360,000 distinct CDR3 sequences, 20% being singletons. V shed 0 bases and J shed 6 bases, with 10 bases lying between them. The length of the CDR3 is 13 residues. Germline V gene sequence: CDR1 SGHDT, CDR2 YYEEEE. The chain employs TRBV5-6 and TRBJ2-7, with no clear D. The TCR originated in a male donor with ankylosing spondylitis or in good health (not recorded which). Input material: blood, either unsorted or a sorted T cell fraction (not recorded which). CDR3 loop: CASSLAGLGEQYF. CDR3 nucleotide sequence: TGTGCCAGCAGCTTGGCCGGGTTAGGCGAGCAGTACTTC. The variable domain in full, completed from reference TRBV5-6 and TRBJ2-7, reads DAGVTQSPTHLIKTRGQQVTLRCSPKSGHDTVSWYQQALGQGPQFIFQYYEEEERQRGNFPDRFSGHQFPNYSSELNVNALLLGDSALYLCASSLAGLGEQYFGPGTRLTVT.